The next 2 T cell receptor beta chains were all read from a single sample in a study of blood T cell repertoires in COVID-19 (TCRdb year 2020). Libraries came from the immunoSEQ multiplex PCR assay. TCRdb re-hosts the immuneACCESS table, in-frame sequences only. Its copies lack some clones; in the studies checked, an unresolved V gene accounts for under half of them, and the cause for the rest is not known. The sample includes hundreds of thousands of clones, with around 86% observed a single time. Almost 1.5% of the sample is in the top ten clones. The sequencing sample was made of peripheral blood. These receptors were obtained from a woman aged 25 to 39 with active or convalescent COVID-19.

To note about this clone: This may be a read error: a much more frequent sequence differs by one nucleotide. Other nucleotide sequences from this sample produce the same CDR3. The CDR3 bases are TGTGCCAGCAGTGACAGGGGCACCGGGGAGCTGTTTTTT. It encodes CASSDRGTGELFF. V and J are TRBV6-4 and TRBJ2-2, with D possibly TRBD1 on 5 matching bases. Between the trimmed V and J ends, which lost 2 bases and 4 bases, there was a span of 5 bases. CDR1 MRHNA and CDR2 SNTAGT come from the germline V gene. This CDR3 is 13 amino acids long.

This clone has only a few counts. This chain uses TRBV27 with TRBJ2-3; 8 bases agree with TRBD2. V lost 0 bases to trimming and J lost 2 bases; unmatched junction nucleotides: 7. Germline V lookup: CDR1 MNHEY, CDR2 SMNVEV (reference sequence). CDR3 length: 17 amino acids. This CDR3 is CASSLSGIAGFTDTQYF. CDR3 DNA: TGTGCCAGCAGTTTATCGGGAATAGCGGGGTTCACAGATACGCAGTATTTT.